This T cell receptor (beta chain) was obtained from a study of early T cells in non-severe SARS-CoV-2 infection. Each cDNA molecule carried a unique molecular identifier. TCRdb re-analysed the 5' RACE reads in MiXCR, keeping a single row per CDR3 protein. This table holds some 71,000 distinct CDR3 sequences, approximately 15% found once. At least ten counts were recorded for this clonotype. The CDR3 is made up of 15 amino acids. CDR1 DFQATT and CDR2 SNEGSKA come from the germline V gene (reference sequence). J gave up 3 bases and V 3 bases, and 7 bases lay outside the gene matches. Sequenced sample: whole blood. V gene TRBV20-1 combines with J gene TRBJ1-1; 10 positions match TRBD1. The TCR was taken from an adult who was a healthcare worker with PCR-confirmed SARS-CoV-2 infection or an uninfected control (not recorded which). In nucleotides, the CDR3 is TGCAGTGCTAGCATCCAGGACAGGGGGGACACTGAAGCTTTCTTT. Translation: CSASIQDRGDTEAFF.